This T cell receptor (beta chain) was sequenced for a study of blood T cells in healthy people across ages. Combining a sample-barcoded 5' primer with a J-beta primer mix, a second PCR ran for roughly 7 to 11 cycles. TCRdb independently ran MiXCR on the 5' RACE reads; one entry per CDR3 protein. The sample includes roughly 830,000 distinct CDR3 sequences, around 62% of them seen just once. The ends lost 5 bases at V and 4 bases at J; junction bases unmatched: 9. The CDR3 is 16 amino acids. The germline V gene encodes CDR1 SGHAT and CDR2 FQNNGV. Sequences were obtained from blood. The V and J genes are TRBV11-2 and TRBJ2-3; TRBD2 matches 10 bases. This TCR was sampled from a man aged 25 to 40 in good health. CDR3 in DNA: TGTGCCAGCAGCCCCCTTGGAGCGGGGGGGCCAGATACGCAGTATTTT. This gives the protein CASSPLGAGGPDTQYF.